The 13 T cell receptor beta chains presented below share a single source sample, sequenced in a study of blood T cells in healthy people across ages. Primers used in a second PCR of about 6 to 12 cycles were a sample-barcoded 5' primer and a J-beta primer mix. TCRdb called the 5' RACE reads again in MiXCR, with one record for every CDR3 protein. The table lists approximately 780,000 distinct CDR3 sequences, about 26% of them singletons. The data also belong to a second study, concerning T cells of mothers and their children.

Sequenced sample: blood. The source is a boy aged 5-17 years in good health.

Only a few counts were recorded for this clonotype. V and J are TRBV20-1 and TRBJ2-5; D is ambiguous. Between the trimmed V and J ends, which lost 7 bases and 6 bases, there was a span of 9 bases. Germline CDR1 DFQATT, CDR2 SNEGSKA (reference sequence). The CDR3 contains 10 residues. CDR3 sequence: CSGGVKTQYF. In nucleotides, the CDR3 is TGCAGTGGTGGGGTAAAGACCCAGTACTTC.

The rearrangement joins TRBV12-3 or TRBV12-4 to TRBJ1-4, with D tentatively TRBD1 (6 bases). The CDR3 has 16 residues. Trimming left V 1 base short and J 7 bases short, with 16 bases between. DNA of the CDR3: TGTGCCAGCAGTTTAGGCCCCCCCAGGGGAGGTGAAAAACTGTTTTTT. Protein sequence: CASSLGPPRGGEKLFF.

This chain connects TRBV2 to TRBJ2-5, with 10 bases identical to TRBD2. The CDR3 extends over 15 amino acids. The germline V gene has CDR1 SNHLY and CDR2 FYNNEI. V lost 2 bases and J lost 2; bases outside the gene matches: 2. Here the CDR3 reads CASSESAGGQETQYF. CDR3 DNA sequence: TGTGCCAGCAGTGAATCAGCGGGGGGGCAAGAGACCCAGTACTTC.

V usage is TRBV29-1 and J usage is TRBJ2-5; TRBD1 matches 8 bases. The J call may be mistaken, given a closer DNA end match to TRBJ2-7. Germline V gene data show CDR1 as SQVTM and CDR2 as ANQGSEA. This CDR3 has 16 amino acids. CDR3 sequence: CSPAPPDRGPAYEQYF. CDR3 in DNA: TGCAGCCCTGCCCCCCCTGACAGGGGCCCTGCCTACGAGCAGTACTTC.

This clonotype was detected only a few times. The chain employs TRBV25-1 and TRBJ2-1; 8 positions match TRBD2. TRBJ2-5 explains the end of the DNA better; the J call may be wrong. This CDR3 has 13 residues. Germline V CDR1 and CDR2: MGHDK, SYGVNS. The CDR3 DNA reads TGTGCCAGCATTCTATCGGGGGGGGAGACCCAGTACTTC. Translated: CASILSGGETQYF.

The chain recombines TRBV5-1 with TRBJ2-7; the D gene is possibly TRBD1 (6 bases). The CDR3 is 14 amino acids. The V gene's germline CDR1 is SGHRS and CDR2 YFSETQ. Trimming pared 4 bases from V and 6 bases from J, leaving 17 bases between. The CDR3 region is CASSIPQGRGEQYF. The CDR3 nucleotides read TGCGCCAGCAGCATACCACAGGGCCGGGGCGAGCAGTACTTC.

This chain connects TRBV27 to TRBJ2-7, with 8 bases identical to TRBD1. The J segment lost 3 bases and the V segment lost 6 bases, leaving 7 bases of the junction unmatched. Germline values: CDR1 MNHEY, CDR2 SMNVEV (reference sequence). This CDR3 is built from 14 residues. The CDR3, as DNA: TGTGCCAGCAGCCCGGGACAGGTAGTCTACGAGCAGTACTTC. This encodes CASSPGQVVYEQYF.

This clonotype was observed a handful of times. This chain joins TRBV2 and TRBJ2-7, with TRBD2 as a possible D gene (6 bases). Germline loops: CDR1 SNHLY, CDR2 FYNNEI. V lost 4 bases and J lost 2, with 12 bases in between. This CDR3 comprises 14 residues. The CDR3 is CASSAGTQTYEQYF. The CDR3 DNA reads as TGTGCCAGCAGTGCCGGGACTCAGACCTACGAGCAGTACTTC.

The chain is built from TRBV29-1 and TRBJ1-2; 7 positions agree with TRBD1. This CDR3 is 13 amino acids long. J was trimmed by 3 bases and V by 6 bases; bases with no gene match: 7. Germline CDR1 SQVTM, CDR2 ANQGSEA. The CDR3 region has the DNA TGCAGCGTCACACAGGGGAGAGACTATGGCTACACCTTC. Protein: CSVTQGRDYGYTF.

This clonotype was found a few times. The chain is built from TRBV3-1 and TRBJ2-5, with D tentatively TRBD1 (5 bases). Germline V gene sequence: CDR1 LGHDT, CDR2 YNNKEL (reference sequence). The CDR3 is 15 residues long. The V end was cut by 3 bases, the J end by 5 bases, with 16 bases between. The CDR3 coding sequence is TGTGCCAGCAGCCACCCTGGGGCCGGGCGGGAGACCCAGTACTTC. This sequence encodes CASSHPGAGRETQYF.

The sample holds many counts of this clonotype. The chain recombines TRBV29-1 with TRBJ2-5; D is possibly TRBD1 or TRBD2 (5 bases each). This CDR3 is 12 amino acids long. Germline lookup yields CDR1 SQVTM and CDR2 ANQGSEA. V lost 6 bases and J lost 4, with 12 bases in between. In nucleotides, the CDR3 is TGCAGCGTCTCGGGGCCTGGAGAGACCCAGTACTTC. Protein: CSVSGPGETQYF.

This sequence joins TRBV5-1 and TRBJ2-1; 9 nucleotides align to TRBD1. The CDR3 covers 17 residues. Germline-derived CDR1 and CDR2 are SGHRS and YFSETQ. V was clipped by 2 bases and J by 8 bases; unmatched bases: 14. The DNA of the CDR3 is TGCGCCAGCAGCTTACGGGCGGGACAGGGAACGGAGGATGAGCAGTTCTTC. This gives the protein CASSLRAGQGTEDEQFF.

Details on this clonotype: One end of the junction varies from germline; a read error may be responsible. The genes are TRBV7-8 and TRBJ2-1; 8 bases match TRBD2. Germline V gene data show CDR1 as SGHVS and CDR2 as FQNEAQ. The CDR3 contains 18 residues. Written as DNA, the CDR3 is TGTGCCAGCAGCCCGAGGGGAGTTAGCGGGGTAGTCTACAATGAGCAGCTCTTC. This gives the protein CASSPRGVSGVVYNEQLF.